The clone carrying this TCR beta chain was seen ten or more times. Its cognate antigen is unknown. The data belong to a study of identical twins. Study results and caveats: Cross-sectional statistical analysis was relied on for the conclusions, without the same donors being followed.

The CDR3 is 13 residues long. The ends lost 3 bases at V and 15 bases at J; junction bases unmatched: 10. Unique molecular identifiers were present on the cDNA, and a universal primer site came from template switching. TCRdb called the 5' RACE reads again in MiXCR, with one record for every CDR3 protein. Of roughly 690,000 distinct CDR3 sequences in the sample, over 5% were seen once. Sequencing was done on a sample of naive T cells sorted from blood. The sequence derives from a man between 18 and 35 years old in good health. The J gene is TRBJ2-4, the V gene TRBV12-3 or TRBV12-4, with 8 nucleotides matching TRBD2. CDR3 bases: TGTGCCAGCAGTTTCTCGGGGGGGCGTCTTGGGTACTTC. This codes for CASSFSGGRLGYF.